Given below is one TCR beta chain in context. What it binds is not known. These data are taken from a study of siplizumab effects on memory and regulatory T cells. General observations from the study: The drug siplizumab significantly decreased the alloreactive sequences that could be traced to unstimulated CD4+ memory cells. Both greater diversity than memory cells and a major contribution to the alloresponse seemed to characterize naive T cells.

V was cut by 7 bases and J by 2 bases, with 6 bases left in between. The CDR3 is made up of 12 amino acids. Germline loops: CDR1 MNHEY, CDR2 SVGAGI. Per sample, roughly 10^5 TCR templates underwent assay. Clones were sequenced by immunoSEQ multiplex PCR, and TCRdb holds only the in-frame ones, with some missing. The data show 45,000 to 60,000 clones, about 90% seen once. Sequencing used naive CD8+ T cells sorted from blood. V and J are TRBV6-5 and TRBJ2-1; D remains unclear. The receptor was isolated from a human donor in good health. This CDR3 reads CASTGPYNEQFF. In nucleotides, the CDR3 is TGTGCCAGCACGGGCCCCTACAATGAGCAGTTCTTC.